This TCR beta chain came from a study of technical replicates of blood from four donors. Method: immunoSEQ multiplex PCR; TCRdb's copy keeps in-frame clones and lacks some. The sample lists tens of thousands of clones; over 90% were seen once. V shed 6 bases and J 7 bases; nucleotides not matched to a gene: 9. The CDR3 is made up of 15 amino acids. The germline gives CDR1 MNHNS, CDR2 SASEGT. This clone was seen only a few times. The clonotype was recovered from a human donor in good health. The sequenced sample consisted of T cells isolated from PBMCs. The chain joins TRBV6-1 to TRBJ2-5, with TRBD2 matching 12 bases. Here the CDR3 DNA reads TGTGCCAGCAGGGAGCTAGCGGGAGGGCCAGGGACCCAGTACTTC. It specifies CASRELAGGPGTQYF.